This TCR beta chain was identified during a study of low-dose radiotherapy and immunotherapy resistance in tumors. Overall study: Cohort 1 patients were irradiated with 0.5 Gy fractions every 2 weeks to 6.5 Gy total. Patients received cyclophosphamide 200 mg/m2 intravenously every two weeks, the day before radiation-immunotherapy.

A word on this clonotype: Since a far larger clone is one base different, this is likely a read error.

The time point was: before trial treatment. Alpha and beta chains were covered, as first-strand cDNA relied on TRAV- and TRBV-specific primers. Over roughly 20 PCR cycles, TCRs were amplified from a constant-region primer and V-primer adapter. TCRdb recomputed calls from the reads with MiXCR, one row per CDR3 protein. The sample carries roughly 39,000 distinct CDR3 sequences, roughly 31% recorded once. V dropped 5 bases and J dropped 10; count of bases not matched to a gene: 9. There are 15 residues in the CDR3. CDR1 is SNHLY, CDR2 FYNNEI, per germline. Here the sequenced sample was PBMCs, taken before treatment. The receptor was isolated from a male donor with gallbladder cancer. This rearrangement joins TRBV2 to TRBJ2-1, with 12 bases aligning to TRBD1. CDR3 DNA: TGTGCCAGCAGTACCGGGACAGGGGGCGAGGACGAGCAGTTCTTC. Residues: CASSTGTGGEDEQFF.